The rows below give T cell receptor beta chains drawn from one sample of a study of blood T cell repertoires in COVID-19. The data were produced by immunoSEQ multiplex PCR, yet TCRdb's version contains in-frame clones alone and is incomplete. The data show approximately 300,000 clones, roughly 84% seen once. Sequenced: peripheral blood. The receptors derive from a person in their 70s with COVID-19, enrolled during active disease. The CDR3 runs from the conserved cysteine through the conserved F or W. The D gene is left open where the match is weak. Clone size is shown for a subset of rows, as once, few, many or a class of expanded clone.

size,J,V,D,DNA,CDR3
NA,TRBJ1-2,TRBV7-2,TRBD1,TGTGCCAGCAGCTTAGACGGACAGGGCTTTCAGGGGGGCTACACCTTC,CASSLDGQGFQGGYTF
NA,TRBJ1-2,TRBV12-3/TRBV12-4,NA,TGTGCCAGCAGTTTTCCCGGTTTTGGCTACACCTTC,CASSFPGFGYTF
NA,TRBJ2-3,TRBV5-6,NA,TGTGCCAGCAGCTTGGGCCCCGGGACTACAGATACGCAGTATTTT,CASSLGPGTTDTQYF
NA,TRBJ2-1,TRBV6-6,TRBD1,TGTGCCAGCAGTTACCGACAGGGGGCATCCTACAATGAGCAGTTCTTC,CASSYRQGASYNEQFF
NA,TRBJ1-1,TRBV11-3,NA,TGTGCCAGCAGCCATCCCGAGGAGGGGAGCCCTGAAGCTTTCTTT,CASSHPEEGSPEAFF
few,TRBJ2-7,TRBV7-2,TRBD1,TGTGCCAGCAGCCCGGGGACAGGGGTGTACTTC,CASSPGTGVYF
few,TRBJ1-1,TRBV19,NA,TGTGCCAGTAGTACTCGGACAGCTTTGAACACTGAAGCTTTCTTT,CASSTRTALNTEAFF
NA,TRBJ1-6,TRBV5-1,TRBD1,TGCGCCAGCAGCTCGGACAGGGGACAGGTCCATAATTCACCCCTCCACTTT,CASSSDRGQVHNSPLHF
NA,TRBJ1-6,TRBV7-9,TRBD1,TGTGCCAGCAGCTTAGAGTCGGGACAGTCTTCGGTACTCCACTTT,CASSLESGQSSVLHF
NA,TRBJ1-2,TRBV7-2,NA,TGTGCCAGCAGATGGAGGGGGGGCTCGGATGGCTACACCTTC,CASRWRGGSDGYTF
NA,TRBJ2-2,TRBV29-1,TRBD2,TGCAGCGTTGGCACCGGGACTAGCACCGGGGAGCTGTTTTTT,CSVGTGTSTGELFF
NA,TRBJ1-5,TRBV19,NA,TGTGCCAGTAGTATATGGGACAAGGAGCCCCAGCATTTT,CASSIWDKEPQHF
NA,TRBJ1-1,TRBV5-4,NA,TGTGCCAGCAGCCTACAGATGAACACTGAAGCTTTCTTT,CASSLQMNTEAFF
few,TRBJ1-5,TRBV28,TRBD1,TGTGCCAGCAGTTTAAGGCAACAGGGGGTCCAGCCCCAGCATTTT,CASSLRQQGVQPQHF
NA,TRBJ1-1,TRBV7-2,TRBD1,TGTGCCAGCAGCTCTCAGGGGGACACTGAAGCTTTCTTT,CASSSQGDTEAFF
NA,TRBJ1-1,TRBV18,TRBD1,TGTGCCAGCTCCCCCCGGGCATCACAGGGGTCTATGAACACTGAAGCTTTCTTT,CASSPRASQGSMNTEAFF
NA,TRBJ2-1,TRBV12-5,NA,TGTGCTAGTGCCCCAGGGTACAATGAGCAGTTCTTC,CASAPGYNEQFF
once,TRBJ2-6,TRBV5-4,TRBD2,TGTGCCAGCAGCCAACCGGGGGGCTCTGGGGCCAACGTCCTGACTTTC,CASSQPGGSGANVLTF
NA,TRBJ1-6,TRBV7-6,NA,TGTGCCAGCAGCCGTCTCCGTGCAGGGGCGAACTCACCCCTCCACTTT,CASSRLRAGANSPLHF
NA,TRBJ2-5,TRBV5-1,TRBD2,TGCGCCAGCAGCTTTCCTAGCGGGGGGACGGGAGAGACCCAGTACTTC,CASSFPSGGTGETQYF
NA,TRBJ2-3,TRBV27,NA,TGTGCCAGCAGTTTGGTAGTGAGCACAGATACGCAGTATTTT,CASSLVVSTDTQYF
NA,TRBJ1-2,TRBV28,TRBD1,TGTGCCAGCCGGGGACAGGACCTCTATGGCTACACCTTC,CASRGQDLYGYTF
NA,TRBJ2-5,TRBV3-1/TRBV3-2,NA,TGTGCCAGCAGCCAAGCGGAGGGGCGGGGAGAGACCCAGTACTTC,CASSQAEGRGETQYF
NA,TRBJ2-1,TRBV5-1,TRBD2,TGCGCCAGCATGCCTAGCGGGGGGAGGGATGAGCAGTTCTTC,CASMPSGGRDEQFF
NA,TRBJ2-2,TRBV6-6,TRBD1,TGTGCCAGCAGTCCGACAGGGGAGGACACCGGGGAGCTGTTTTTT,CASSPTGEDTGELFF
NA,TRBJ1-2,TRBV9,TRBD1,TGTGCCAGCAGCGCGGACAGGGCTGCTAACTATGGCTACACCTTC,CASSADRAANYGYTF
NA,TRBJ1-5,TRBV10-3,NA,TGTGCCATCAGTGAGTCGGGCCAGACCCTCCCCTATAGCAATCAGCCCCAGCATTTT,CAISESGQTLPYSNQPQHF
NA,TRBJ1-1,TRBV10-3,NA,TGTGCCATCAGTGATTGGTGGGGCAAGTCCGGTACTGAAGCTTTCTTT,CAISDWWGKSGTEAFF
NA,TRBJ2-1,TRBV24-1,TRBD2,TGTGCCACCAGTGATACGCTAGCGGGAGTAGACAATGAGCAGTTCTTC,CATSDTLAGVDNEQFF
NA,TRBJ1-1,TRBV27,NA,TGTGCCAGCTCCTGGGGAAGCGGGGCTGAAGCTTTCTTT,CASSWGSGAEAFF
NA,TRBJ2-5,TRBV7-9,TRBD2,TGTGCCAGCAGCTTGGGACTAGCGCTGATGGAGACCCAGTACTTC,CASSLGLALMETQYF
NA,TRBJ2-7,TRBV7-8,NA,TGTGCCAGCAGACAGGCCGGGAGCTACGAGCAGTACTTC,CASRQAGSYEQYF
NA,TRBJ1-1,TRBV6-5,TRBD1,TGTGCCAGCAGCGTGGGACAGGGGTCCTCTGAAGCTTTCTTT,CASSVGQGSSEAFF
NA,TRBJ2-5,TRBV3-1/TRBV3-2,TRBD1,TGTGCCAGCAGCCCGAGACAGGGGTTTAAGGAGACCCAGTACTTC,CASSPRQGFKETQYF
NA,TRBJ2-7,TRBV11-2,TRBD1,TGTGCCAGCAATACTAGAAGCCGGGACAGATACGGGGAGCAGTACTTC,CASNTRSRDRYGEQYF
NA,TRBJ2-7,TRBV19,TRBD1,TGTGCCAGTAGTCGCGGGACAGGGTCCTACGAGCAGTACTTC,CASSRGTGSYEQYF
NA,TRBJ1-2,TRBV6-4,NA,TGTGCCAGCAGTGCGGGGGGCAGCTATGGCTACACCTTC,CASSAGGSYGYTF
NA,TRBJ1-2,TRBV4-3,NA,TGCGCCAGCAGCCAAGACGGGACATGGGCGCGGTATGGCTACACCTTC,CASSQDGTWARYGYTF
NA,TRBJ2-2,TRBV28,NA,TGTGCCAGCAGTCTCACGGTCGGGGAGCTGTTTTTT,CASSLTVGELFF
NA,TRBJ2-1,TRBV24-1,TRBD2,TGTGCCACCAGTGACCGTTCTCTAAGCGGGGGGGGCACCTACAATGAGCAGTTCTTC,CATSDRSLSGGGTYNEQFF
NA,TRBJ2-4,TRBV7-2,NA,TGTGCCAGCAGCTTAGAGGGTGGTTTCAGGCGGGGCAAAAACATTCAGTACTTC,CASSLEGGFRRGKNIQYF
NA,TRBJ2-7,TRBV7-2,TRBD2,TGTGCCAGCAGCTTAAACCCTAGCGGGAGGCCCTTAGCCTACGAGCAGTACTTC,CASSLNPSGRPLAYEQYF